The 14 T cell receptor beta chains in this list originate from one sample, sequenced in a study of blood T cell repertoires in COVID-19. Generated by immunoSEQ multiplex PCR, the TCRdb table keeps only in-frame clones and is missing some. The data show under 250,000 clones, approximately 89% seen once. Sequencing was performed on peripheral blood. Receptors originate from a woman aged 60-75 years who had recovered from COVID-19.

This rearrangement joins TRBV19 to TRBJ1-2; D uncertain. The length of the CDR3 is 17 residues. The germline V gene has CDR1 LNHDA and CDR2 SQIVND (reference sequence). V was pared by 3 bases and J by 0 bases, with 17 bases between. As DNA, the CDR3 is TGTGCCAGTAGTATGGAAATCGCGCAGGTAGCTAACTATGGCTACACCTTC. Amino acids: CASSMEIAQVANYGYTF.

V is TRBV5-4 and J is TRBJ2-2; D is unresolved. The CDR3 runs to 16 residues. Germline CDR1 and CDR2: SGHNT and YYREEE (reference sequence). V was cut by 1 base and J by 2 bases, with 12 bases left in between. In DNA form, the CDR3 reads TGTGCCAGCAGCTTGTCGCTTAGCCTAAACACCGGGGAGCTGTTTTTT. Its protein product is CASSLSLSLNTGELFF.

This rearrangement joins TRBV7-3 to TRBJ2-1, with 7 bases lining up with TRBD2. The germline CDR1 and CDR2 sequences are SGHTA and FQGTGA. The length of the CDR3 is 13 residues. After removal of 3 bases from V and 5 bases from J, the junction contained 1 base not matched to a gene. The CDR3 DNA follows: TGTGCCAGCAGCTTCGGGGGGAACAATGAGCAGTTCTTC. It codes for CASSFGGNNEQFF.

This clone was recorded at least ten times. DNA of the CDR3: TGTGCCAGCAGTTACGCCGGAATGGGGCTGTCCCAGCATTTT. It yields the protein CASSYAGMGLSQHF. This chain connects TRBV6-2 or TRBV6-3 to TRBJ1-5; the D gene is possibly TRBD1 (5 bases). CDR3 length: 14 amino acids. Germline V gene lookup returns CDR1 MNHEY and CDR2 SVGEGT. Trimming took off 2 bases at V and 11 bases at J, with 16 bases between the two ends.

The chain carries TRBV4-1 and TRBJ2-7; 11 bases map to TRBD1. The junction had 6 bases not matched to a gene; V was cut back by 3 bases and J by 2 bases. Germline CDR1 MGHRA, CDR2 YSYEKL. The CDR3 sequence is 16 residues long. The CDR3 DNA sequence: TGCGCCAGCAGCCATCGCGCGGGACAGGGGGCCTACGAGCAGTACTTC. Its protein is CASSHRAGQGAYEQYF.

V gene TRBV24-1 combines with J gene TRBJ2-1, with 7 bases that match TRBD1. This CDR3 contains 16 residues. The germline gives CDR1 KGHDR, CDR2 SFDVKD. With 4 bases clipped from V and 10 bases from J, the junction kept 15 bases outside the gene matches. As DNA, the CDR3 is TGTGCCACCAGTGACCAGGGACAGTCCTTTACAGGAGAGCAGTTCTTC. Translation: CATSDQGQSFTGEQFF.

The V and J genes are TRBV7-8 and TRBJ1-1; TRBD1 is a possible D gene (5 bases). Trimming removed 2 bases from V and 1 base from J, with 5 bases in between. The V gene's germline CDR1 is SGHVS and CDR2 FQNEAQ. The length of the CDR3 is 13 residues. The CDR3 region is CASSLQGNTEAFF. CDR3 nucleotide sequence: TGTGCCAGCAGCTTACAGGGGAACACTGAAGCTTTCTTT.

The gene calls are TRBV25-1 and TRBJ1-2; D may be TRBD1 (5 bases). The length of the CDR3 is 15 residues. Germline lookup yields CDR1 MGHDK and CDR2 SYGVNS. The ends were cut back, 4 bases at V and 7 bases at J, with 19 bases in the middle. CDR3: CASSGLGAPESGYTF. CDR3 nucleotide sequence: TGTGCCAGCAGTGGGCTTGGGGCCCCCGAATCTGGCTACACCTTC.

This sequence joins TRBV4-2 and TRBJ2-3; the match to TRBD2 covers 7 bases. CDR1 is LGHNA, CDR2 YNFKEQ, per germline. The CDR3 runs 16 residues. With 0 bases clipped from V and 8 bases from J, the junction kept 11 bases outside the gene matches. The CDR3 spells CASSQEGSGVEGTQYF. The CDR3 DNA reads as TGTGCCAGCAGCCAAGAAGGGAGCGGGGTGGAGGGTACGCAGTATTTT.

The table lists this clone with a count of one. The chain combines TRBV28 with TRBJ1-2, with D tentatively TRBD1 (5 bases). The CDR3 extends over 14 amino acids. V lost 3 bases and J 4 bases, leaving 12 bases between the germline ends. Germline V gives CDR1 MDHEN, CDR2 SYDVKM. CDR3: CASSFSGGSYGYTF. The CDR3 nucleotides are TGTGCCAGCAGTTTTTCGGGGGGGTCCTATGGCTACACCTTC.

Comments on this clone: Other DNA sequences in this sample translate to the same CDR3. The chain carries TRBV5-1 and TRBJ2-7; 7 nucleotides match TRBD1. CDR1 and CDR2 (germline): SGHRS, YFSETQ. The CDR3 runs 14 residues. V shed 0 bases and J 4 bases; nucleotides not matched to a gene: 4. The CDR3 region has the DNA TGCGCCAGCAGCTTGGTAGGGGGCGGGTACGAGCAGTACTTC. Amino acid sequence: CASSLVGGGYEQYF.

This rearrangement joins TRBV2 to TRBJ2-3; 11 bases align to TRBD1. Germline loops: CDR1 SNHLY, CDR2 FYNNEI. Trimming removed 7 bases from V and 4 bases from J; junction bases left unmatched: 7. The CDR3 is 15 amino acids. CDR3 loop: CASNQGQGVADTQYF. Written as DNA, the CDR3 is TGTGCCAGCAACCAGGGACAGGGGGTGGCAGATACGCAGTATTTT.

The chain has TRBV7-2 and TRBJ2-7; TRBD1 aligns across 9 bases. Germline CDR1 is SGHTA and CDR2 is FQGNSA. The CDR3 consists of 15 residues. Trimming removed 1 base from V and 3 bases from J; junction bases left unmatched: 4. For the CDR3, the DNA is TGTGCCAGCAGCTTAGTGACAGGGGGATACTACGAGCAGTACTTC. It is translated as CASSLVTGGYYEQYF.

V gene TRBV5-1 combines with J gene TRBJ2-2; TRBD1 matches 7 bases. The CDR3 runs 14 residues. J gave up 0 bases and V 7 bases, and 3 bases lay outside the gene matches. CDR1 and CDR2 from the germline V gene are SGHRS and YFSETQ. CDR3 coding DNA: TGCGCCAGCTTCGGGACAGCGAACACCGGGGAGCTGTTTTTT. Protein sequence: CASFGTANTGELFF.